The clone carrying this T cell receptor (beta chain) has just a few counts. Its antigen is not identified. CDR3 length equals 13 residues. Looked up from germline, CDR1 is SGHVS and CDR2 is FNYEAQ. V shed 1 base and J shed 2 bases, with 6 bases lying between them. The data were obtained in a study of cytomegalovirus exposure and HLA in healthy donors. Study-level points and caveats: For cytomegalovirus status, the classifier reportedly gave diagnoses with high specificity and sensitivity. Another analysis was done later, and it associated approximately 15,000 TCR beta sequences with HLA alleles at 0.05 false discovery rate. Only CMV serostatus was available as immune exposure information.

It was with 60 Vbeta and 13 Jbeta primers that the PCR ran. Only in-frame clones appear in the TCRdb table, and some are missing; sequencing was by immunoSEQ multiplex PCR. Of more than 95,000 clones listed, 13% to 15% were seen once; the top ten hold 0.8% to 0.95%. The sample consisted of PBMCs. The V call is TRBV7-6, the J call TRBJ2-7; D gene unclear. The receptor was isolated from a female donor in good health and CMV-seronegative. The DNA for the CDR3 is TGTGCCAGCAGCTTAGAGTTAGCCTACGAGCAGTACTTC. Amino acid sequence: CASSLELAYEQYF.